One sample yielded the 2 T cell receptor beta chains listed below, sequenced in a study of CD8 T cells in ankylosing spondylitis. TCRdb recomputed calls from the 5' RACE reads with MiXCR, one row per CDR3 protein. This sample carries over 150,000 distinct CDR3 sequences, around 13% of them seen once, and the ten largest clones take about 17%. The sample comprised blood, either unsorted or a sorted T cell fraction (not recorded which). The origin of the receptors is a male donor with ankylosing spondylitis or in good health (not recorded which).

Notes on this clonotype: One base away lies a much larger clone, so this may be a sequencing read error. The J gene is TRBJ2-3, the V gene TRBV27; 10 nucleotides match TRBD2. The CDR3 covers 14 residues. Germline lookup yields CDR1 MNHEY and CDR2 SMNVEV (reference sequence). Here the CDR3 DNA reads TGTGCCAGCAGTTTGCTAGCGGGAGCAGAAACGCAGTATTTT. Its protein product is CASSLLAGAETQYF.

The chain recombines TRBV25-1 with TRBJ1-2; tentatively, D is TRBD1 (5 bases). This CDR3 has 15 residues. Germline V lookup: CDR1 MGHDK, CDR2 SYGVNS. The V end lost 1 base, the J end lost 3 bases, and 12 bases lay between the germline ends. CDR3 residues: CASSESWEGDYGYTF. Written as DNA, the CDR3 is TGTGCCAGCAGTGAATCTTGGGAAGGGGACTATGGCTACACCTTC.